This T cell receptor beta chain was identified during a study of blood T cell repertoires in COVID-19. Study at large: There were acute and convalescent COVID-19 samples, and they came from the United States, Italy and Spain. PBMCs, B-cell-depleted T cells, or T cells were the source of the cDNA or gDNA that made up the material.

In the study's own analysis: Counts of nucleated cells, estimated from reference gene primer amplification, were obtained. The assay was immunoSEQ multiplex PCR, and TCRdb's table has in-frame clones only and misses some. That table gives V, J and clone size, and the DNA gave D and trimming. The data hold 100,000 to 150,000 clones, with around 80% observed a single time. V was shortened by 1 base and J by 6 bases, with 16 bases between the two germline ends. This CDR3 has 16 residues. Germline CDR1 is SGHTA and CDR2 is FQGNSA. This chain links TRBV7-2 with TRBJ2-1; D is perhaps TRBD2 (6 bases). The receptor comes from a woman between 45 and 65 years old with acute or convalescent COVID-19. Sequences were obtained from peripheral blood. The CDR3 protein is CASSLVGLALGNEQFF. Written as DNA, the CDR3 is TGTGCCAGCAGCTTAGTGGGTCTAGCGCTAGGCAATGAGCAGTTCTTC.